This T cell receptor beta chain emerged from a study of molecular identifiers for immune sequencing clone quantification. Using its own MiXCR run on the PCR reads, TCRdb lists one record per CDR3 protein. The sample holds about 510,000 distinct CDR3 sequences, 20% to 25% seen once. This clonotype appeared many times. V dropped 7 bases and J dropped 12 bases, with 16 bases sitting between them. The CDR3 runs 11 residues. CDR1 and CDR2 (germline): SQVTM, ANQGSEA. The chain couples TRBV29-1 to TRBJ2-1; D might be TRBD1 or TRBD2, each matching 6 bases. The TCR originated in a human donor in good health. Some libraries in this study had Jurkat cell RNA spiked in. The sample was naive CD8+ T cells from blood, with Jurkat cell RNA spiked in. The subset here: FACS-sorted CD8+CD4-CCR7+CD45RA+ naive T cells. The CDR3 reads CSAQGTLAQFF. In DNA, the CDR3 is TGCAGCGCCCAGGGGACTTTAGCGCAGTTCTTC.